What follows is one TCR beta chain and its context. Its antigen is still unknown. With UMIs, 5'RACE template switching was used to make TCR beta cDNA. After re-calling the 5' RACE reads, TCRdb lists one entry per CDR3 protein, DNA absent. This sample contains some 460,000 distinct CDR3 sequences. The sample belongs to a study of T cells expressing NK-cell markers. At the level of the study: Researchers got TCR beta repertoires out of sorted CD3+CD56+NKG2C+, CD3+CD56+NKG2C- and CD3+CD56-NKG2C+ T cells. Study observations and caveats: It was still unclear whether expanded NKG2C+ T cell clones were HCMV specific. Researchers report these clonotypes also headed the CD3+CD56-NKG2C+ fraction in four donors.

This CDR3 spans 16 amino acids. Germline V gene data show CDR1 as MNHEY and CDR2 as SVGAGI. Source material: blood T cells: a sorted CD56 or NKG2C T cell subset, CD4+ or CD8+ T cells, or bulk PBMC T cells (not recorded which). The TCR originated in a woman in her forties or fifties in good health. The chain uses TRBV6-5 and TRBJ1-3. CDR3: CASSYAGHSSGNTIYF.